These 31 T cell receptor beta chains were all obtained from the same sample, sequenced in a study of blood T cell repertoires in COVID-19. TCRdb's table, derived via immunoSEQ multiplex PCR, lists solely in-frame clones and lacks some. The sample contains about 240,000 clones, 70% to 90% of which appear only once. The source material was peripheral blood. Receptor source: a woman in her sixties or seventies with active or convalescent COVID-19.

The CDR3 protein is CASSVYGGASTDTQYF. In DNA form, the CDR3 reads TGTGCCAGCAGCGTATACGGCGGGGCTAGCACAGATACGCAGTATTTT. The J gene is TRBJ2-3, the V gene TRBV9, with a tentative D call TRBD2 (6 bases). CDR1 is SGDLS, CDR2 YYNGEE, per germline. V lost 1 base, J lost 0 bases, and 12 bases lay in between. This CDR3 contains 16 residues.

The chain combines TRBV6-5 with TRBJ2-1, with TRBD2 identical over 7 bases. V shed 6 bases and J 5 bases; nucleotides not matched to a gene: 4. Germline CDR1 reads MNHEY; CDR2 reads SVGAGI. The CDR3 is 13 residues long. The CDR3 spells CASREGGHNEQFF. The CDR3, as DNA: TGTGCCAGCAGGGAGGGAGGGCACAATGAGCAGTTCTTC.

The chain links TRBV5-1 to TRBJ2-2, with 9 bases fitting TRBD1. The germline V gene has CDR1 SGHRS and CDR2 YFSETQ. The CDR3 loop spans 17 amino acids. The V segment lost 0 bases and the J segment 5 bases; nucleotides outside the gene matches: 8. CDR3 coding DNA: TGCGCCAGCAGCTTGGGGGACAGGGTCTCCGGGACCGGGGAGCTGTTTTTT. This gives the protein CASSLGDRVSGTGELFF.

The rearrangement links TRBV7-2 to TRBJ2-7; the match to TRBD1 covers 7 bases. This CDR3 spans 13 amino acids. Germline values: CDR1 SGHTA, CDR2 FQGNSA. Unmatched junction bases numbered 3, after V lost 4 bases and J lost 3 bases. The CDR3 protein is CASSSYRGYEQYF. CDR3 sequence (DNA): TGTGCCAGCAGCTCCTACAGGGGCTACGAGCAGTACTTC.

The chain joins TRBV7-8 to TRBJ2-3; 15 nucleotides line up with TRBD2. Unmatched junction bases numbered 12, after V lost 1 base and J lost 4 bases. CDR1 and CDR2 from the germline V gene are SGHVS and FQNEAQ. The length of the CDR3 is 20 residues. The CDR3 DNA is TGTGCCAGCAGCTTAGGGGCCGGGACTAGCGGGAGGCGGAGCGCAGATACGCAGTATTTT. It is translated as CASSLGAGTSGRRSADTQYF.

The V and J genes are TRBV19 and TRBJ1-5, with D uncertain. The CDR3 sequence is 14 residues long. Trimming cost V 8 bases and J 0 bases, with 11 bases left between them. CDR1 and CDR2 (germline): LNHDA, SQIVND (reference sequence). The CDR3: CASSVSVSNQPQHF. The CDR3 DNA sequence: TGTGCCAGTTCTGTTTCGGTTAGCAATCAGCCCCAGCATTTT.

This chain links TRBV6-5 with TRBJ1-6, with D tentatively TRBD1 (5 bases). The germline V and J ends were trimmed by 4 bases and 7 bases, with 8 bases remaining between them. The CDR3 spans 13 residues. Germline V CDR1 and CDR2: MNHEY, SVGAGI. Written as DNA, the CDR3 is TGTGCCAGCAGTTGGGGGGAGAATTCACCCCTCCACTTT. It translates to CASSWGENSPLHF.

Many counts were recorded for this clone. The rearrangement uses TRBV10-3 and TRBJ1-1; 9 nucleotides align to TRBD1. The CDR3 consists of 16 residues. Germline loops: CDR1 ENHRY, CDR2 SYGVKD. Trimming took 5 bases from V and 1 from J; bases not matched to a gene: 8. The CDR3 region is CAISSSGTGKNTEAFF. The CDR3, as DNA: TGTGCCATCAGTTCTTCCGGGACAGGGAAGAACACTGAAGCTTTCTTT.

The sample holds a few counts of this clone. The V and J genes are TRBV2 and TRBJ1-3; TRBD1 might be the D (6 bases). V lost 4 bases and J 3 bases, leaving 10 bases between the germline ends. Germline CDR1 reads SNHLY; CDR2 reads FYNNEI. The CDR3 totals 14 residues. CDR3 nucleotides: TGTGCCAGCAGTGGAGGGGGGGATGGAAACACCATATATTTT. This translates into CASSGGGDGNTIYF.

The chain couples TRBV7-2 to TRBJ2-5; the match to TRBD1 covers 8 bases. CDR1 and CDR2 (germline): SGHTA, FQGNSA. V lost 2 bases, J lost 5 bases, and 7 bases stayed unmatched. The CDR3 is 15 residues long. The CDR3 sequence: CASSLNRGAPETQYF. CDR3 DNA sequence: TGTGCCAGCAGCTTAAACAGGGGGGCGCCGGAGACCCAGTACTTC.

On this clone itself: One junction end disagrees with the germline gene, perhaps due to a read error. The genes are TRBV7-7 and TRBJ2-5; D unresolved. CDR3 length: 14 residues. Per the germline V gene, CDR1 is SSHAT and CDR2 is FNYEAQ (reference sequence). The CDR3 protein is CASSSHGARETQYF. The CDR3 DNA reads as TGTGCTAGCAGCTCCCATGGAGCGAGGGAGACCCAGTACTTC.

The J gene is TRBJ1-1, the V gene TRBV28, with D possibly matching TRBD1 (6 bases). The CDR3 length is 18 residues. CDR1 is MDHEN, CDR2 SYDVKM, per germline. Trimming removed 5 bases at V and 2 bases at J, with 24 bases between. CDR3 residues: CASSLRNIRQVLNTEAFF. Written as DNA, the CDR3 is TGTGCCAGCAGTCTCCGTAACATCAGACAGGTTCTTAACACTGAAGCTTTCTTT.

For the CDR3, the DNA is TGTGCCAGCAGCTATGGACAGGAGGATTCACCCCTCCACTTT. It encodes CASSYGQEDSPLHF. The J gene is TRBJ1-6, the V gene TRBV9, with 7 bases that match TRBD1. There are 14 residues in the CDR3. V dropped 4 bases and J dropped 8; count of bases not matched to a gene: 6. Germline V lookup: CDR1 SGDLS, CDR2 YYNGEE. The full variable domain, rest sourced from reference TRBV9 and TRBJ1-6, is DSGVTQTPKHLITATGQRVTLRCSPRSGDLSVYWYQQSLDQGLQFLIQYYNGEERAKGNILERFSAQQFPDLHSELNLSSLELGDSALYFCASSYGQEDSPLHFGNGTRLTVT.

The genes are TRBV18 and TRBJ2-1, with TRBD2 matching 10 bases. Per the germline V gene, CDR1 is KGHSH and CDR2 is LQKENI. The length of the CDR3 is 15 residues. Trimming cost V 3 bases and J 6 bases; bases outside gene matches: 5. CDR3 residues: CASSPGSGGFNEQFF. In DNA form, the CDR3 reads TGTGCCAGCTCACCTGGTAGCGGGGGGTTCAATGAGCAGTTCTTC.

The chain employs TRBV11-2 and TRBJ1-4; 10 positions match TRBD1. This CDR3 has 17 amino acids. Germline trimming cut 0 bases from V and 6 bases from J; bases unmatched to any gene: 7. In germline, CDR1 is SGHAT, CDR2 FQNNGV. The CDR3 is CASSLEGGTGEDEKLFF. The DNA of the CDR3 is TGTGCCAGCAGCTTAGAAGGGGGGACAGGGGAAGATGAAAAACTGTTTTTT.

The chain carries TRBV29-1 and TRBJ2-1; TRBD1 might be the D (6 bases). Between the trimmed V and J ends, which lost 4 bases and 2 bases, there was a span of 15 bases. CDR1 is SQVTM and CDR2 is ANQGSEA in the germline V gene. The length of the CDR3 is 15 residues. CDR3 loop: CSVGSRTVAYNEQFF. CDR3 sequence (DNA): TGCAGCGTTGGGTCTAGGACAGTAGCCTACAATGAGCAGTTCTTC.

The V gene is TRBV3-1 (or the pseudogene TRBV3-2), the J gene TRBJ2-2, with D possibly TRBD1 on 5 matching bases. The CDR3 is made up of 17 amino acids. CDR1 is LGHDT, CDR2 YNNKEL, per germline (reference sequence). The V end lost 0 bases, the J end lost 3 bases, and 14 bases lay between the germline ends. The CDR3 DNA reads TGTGCCAGCAGCCAAGATAACGGCAGGGCGTACACCGGGGAGCTGTTTTTT. It yields the protein CASSQDNGRAYTGELFF.

The genes are TRBV11-2 and TRBJ2-7; no firm D call. Trimming left V 1 base short and J 7 bases short, with 8 bases between. From germline, CDR1 is SGHAT and CDR2 FQNNGV. The CDR3 sequence is 12 residues long. CDR3 sequence (DNA): TGTGCCAGCAGCTTAGCAGGTGAGGAGCAGTACGTC. This codes for CASSLAGEEQYV.

The chain recombines TRBV2 with TRBJ2-2, with 7 bases aligning to TRBD1. Per germline, CDR1 SNHLY and CDR2 FYNNEI. After removal of 7 bases from V and 5 bases from J, the junction contained 7 bases not matched to a gene. The CDR3 consists of 14 residues. DNA for the CDR3: TGTGCCAGCATGGCCGACAGGGCGACCGGGGAGCTGTTTTTT. Translating gives CASMADRATGELFF. The complete variable domain, with remaining parts taken from reference TRBV2 and TRBJ2-2, reads EPEVTQTPSHQVTQMGQEVILRCVPISNHLYFYWYRQILGQKVEFLVSFYNNEISEKSEIFDDQFSVERPDGSNFTLKIRSTKLEDSAMYFCASMADRATGELFFGEGSRLTVL.

V and J are TRBV5-1 and TRBJ2-2; unclear D gene. The germline V and J ends were trimmed by 4 bases and 3 bases, with 4 bases remaining between them. CDR3 length: 12 residues. Germline CDR1 and CDR2: SGHRS and YFSETQ. CDR3: CASSPDTGELFF. The CDR3 nucleotides read TGCGCCAGCAGCCCCGACACCGGGGAGCTGTTTTTT.

The chain combines TRBV4-2 with TRBJ1-2, with a tentative D call TRBD1 (6 bases). The CDR3 totals 15 residues. With 0 bases removed from V and 8 bases from J, the gap between germline ends came to 16 bases. Germline V gene lookup returns CDR1 LGHNA and CDR2 YNFKEQ. The CDR3 DNA reads as TGTGCCAGCAGCCAAGATGCCAGGGGACAATGGGGCTACACCTTC. Amino acids: CASSQDARGQWGYTF.

The CDR3, as DNA: TGTGCCACCAGTGACCGGGACAGGGGATGGGGCACCGGGGAGCTGTTTTTT. Encoded protein: CATSDRDRGWGTGELFF. The V gene is TRBV24-1, the J gene TRBJ2-2; 10 bases agree with TRBD1. With 4 bases clipped from V and 4 bases from J, the junction kept 8 bases outside the gene matches. This CDR3 spans 17 amino acids. Germline CDR1 and CDR2: KGHDR and SFDVKD.

This clone was counted a single time. This chain joins TRBV21-1 and TRBJ2-7; TRBD2, the table's D call, was not compared with the DNA. TRBV21-1 is marked as a pseudogene. This CDR3 has 14 amino acids. CDR3 nucleotides: TGTGCCAGCAGCAAAGACGGGGTCTCCTACGAGCAGTACGTC. This translates into CASSKDGVSYEQYV.

CDR3 region: CASSLGQGLFYEQYV. CDR3 DNA: TGTGCCAGCAGCCTGGGACAGGGCCTTTTCTACGAGCAGTACGTC. The V gene is TRBV7-9, the J gene TRBJ2-7, with 9 bases lining up with TRBD1. Germline-derived CDR1 and CDR2 are SEHNR and FQNEAQ (reference sequence). The trim removed 5 bases at V and 3 bases at J, leaving 8 bases unmatched. CDR3 length: 15 amino acids.

In its sample, this clone was seen a few times. This chain joins TRBV18 and TRBJ1-6; 9 positions match TRBD1. The germline gives CDR1 KGHSH, CDR2 LQKENI. Trimming took 6 bases from V and 4 from J; bases not matched to a gene: 7. The CDR3 has 16 residues. The CDR3 DNA is TGTGCCAGCTCCCCCGGACAGGGGAATTATAATTCACCCCTCCACTTT. It yields the protein CASSPGQGNYNSPLHF.

This chain links TRBV4-1 with TRBJ2-5, with 8 bases aligning to TRBD1. V shed 4 bases, J shed 4 bases, and the junction held 8 bases outside the gene matches. The CDR3 has 15 amino acids. CDR1 is MGHRA, CDR2 YSYEKL, per germline. The chain's CDR3 is CASSPPRGRLETQYF. CDR3 coding DNA: TGCGCCAGCAGCCCCCCCAGGGGGCGCCTAGAGACCCAGTACTTC.

The V call is TRBV12-5, the J call TRBJ2-1, with 7 bases identical to TRBD2. Germline CDR1 reads LGHNT; CDR2 reads FRNRAP. V lost 1 base to trimming and J lost 10 bases; unmatched junction nucleotides: 1. CDR3 size: 12 residues. CDR3 sequence reads: CASGLGRGEQFF. The CDR3, as DNA: TGTGCTAGTGGTTTGGGGCGGGGGGAGCAGTTCTTC.

This chain links TRBV19 with TRBJ2-1; 7 positions agree with TRBD2. V was clipped by 5 bases and J by 6 bases; unmatched bases: 7. The CDR3 is made up of 14 amino acids. CDR1 is LNHDA, CDR2 SQIVND, per germline (reference sequence). The CDR3 reads CASSLSSGANEQFF. CDR3 sequence (DNA): TGTGCCAGTAGTTTGTCTAGCGGAGCCAATGAGCAGTTCTTC.

This clone has a handful of counts. This rearrangement joins TRBV21-1 to TRBJ1-5; TRBD1 was called by the table and not checked on the DNA. TRBV21-1 is a listed pseudogene. This CDR3 contains 11 residues. CDR3 DNA: TGTTCTGGACAGGGGGGTCAGCCCCAGCATTTT. Protein sequence: CSGQGGQPQHF.

A few counts support this clone. The genes are TRBV7-9 and TRBJ2-2; TRBD2 agrees at 10 bases. CDR1 and CDR2 from the germline V gene are SEHNR and FQNEAQ (reference sequence). J was trimmed by 5 bases and V by 5 bases; bases with no gene match: 17. The CDR3 has 19 amino acids. CDR3 residues: CASSDRGWLAGELTGELFF. CDR3 nucleotide sequence: TGTGCCAGCAGCGACCGCGGTTGGCTAGCGGGAGAACTGACCGGGGAGCTGTTTTTT.

The chain links TRBV11-3 to TRBJ1-1; D gene uncertain. V gave up 1 base and J gave up 6 bases, with 12 bases separating them. The CDR3 has 14 residues. From germline, CDR1 is SGHNT and CDR2 YENEEA. The CDR3 here is CASSLVRGEAEAFF. CDR3 nucleotides: TGTGCCAGCAGCTTAGTTCGCGGGGAAGCTGAAGCTTTCTTT.